Shown below are 20 T cell receptor beta chains from a single sample sequenced in a study of T cells in women clearing cervical HPV infection. The assay was immunoSEQ multiplex PCR, and TCRdb's table has in-frame clones only and misses some. The repertoire table contains 14,000 or so clones. Sequenced material: blood buffy coat. The receptors stem from a woman aged 18 to 69 with a cervical HPV16 infection that either progressed to CIN3+ or cleared (not recorded which).

CDR3 region: CAWSVQAVGPQYF. CDR3 DNA, as far as it was read: TGTGCCTGGAGTGTACAGGCGGTTGGGCCG. The chain employs TRBV30 and TRBJ2-3, with D possibly matching TRBD1 (5 bases). Coverage ceases 3 residues before the CDR3 finishes, and the germline J gene fills in the end. CDR3 length: 13 amino acids. CDR1 GTSNPN and CDR2 SVGIG come from the germline V gene (reference sequence).

As concerns this clone: The read is 3 residues too short to cover the CDR3 end, so that end is filled in from the germline J gene. J is TRBJ1-1 and V is TRBV7-9, with unresolved D. The germline V and J ends were trimmed by 3 bases and 4 bases, with 9 bases remaining between them. The CDR3 loop spans 13 amino acids. Germline values: CDR1 SEHNR, CDR2 FQNEAQ (reference sequence). The CDR3: CASSFRGSTEAFF. The sequenced part of the CDR3 DNA is TGTGCCAGCAGCTTTCGGGGAAGCACTGAA.

On this clone itself: The read finishes 3 residues shy of the CDR3 end, and the germline J gene is used to complete it. V usage is TRBV4-1 and J usage is TRBJ1-6; 7 bases align to TRBD1. Trimming at V came to 3 bases and at J to 3 bases, leaving 2 bases not matched to a gene. The CDR3 is 15 residues long. CDR1 is MGHRA and CDR2 is YSYEKL in the germline V gene. The CDR3: CASSHGQVYNSPLHF. The sequenced CDR3 bases are TGCGCCAGCAGCCACGGACAGGTCTATAATTCACCC.

This CDR3 reads CASSQTSGPSTDTQYF. Incomplete CDR3 DNA: TGCGCCAGCAGCCAAACTAGCGGGCCCAGCACAGATACG. The chain has TRBV4-1 and TRBJ2-3; 9 positions match TRBD2. The read ends 3 residues early relative to the CDR3; the germline J gene fills the gap. In germline, CDR1 is MGHRA, CDR2 YSYEKL. The CDR3 length is 16 residues. V shed 2 bases, J shed 0 bases, and the junction held 3 bases outside the gene matches.

Regarding this clone: The read terminates 3 residues before the CDR3 end, so the remaining end is supplied by the germline J gene. The chain is built from TRBV5-4 and TRBJ2-3; a possible D gene is TRBD1 (8 bases). Trimming shortened V by 1 base and J by 6 bases, and 15 bases separated the two germline ends. The CDR3 loop spans 15 amino acids. Germline values: CDR1 SGHNT, CDR2 YYREEE (reference sequence). The sequenced part of the CDR3 DNA is TGTGCCAGCAGCTTGAGGACAGGGAGGGGGGATACG. Residues: CASSLRTGRGDT. The complete CDR3 reads CASSLRTGRGDTQYF.

Worth noting for this clone: The sequenced fragment ends 3 residues before the CDR3 boundary, so the rest is inferred from the germline J gene. V is TRBV5-1 and J is TRBJ2-3, with unresolved D. The V gene's germline CDR1 is SGHRS and CDR2 YFSETQ. The CDR3 is made up of 15 amino acids. V lost 0 bases, J lost 0 bases, and 8 bases lay in between. The sequenced part of the CDR3 DNA is TGCGCCAGCAGCTTGGAGGTTCAAAGCACAGATACG. Protein sequence: CASSLEVQSTDT. The full CDR3 protein reads CASSLEVQSTDTQYF.

As for this clone: From the germline J gene comes the end of the CDR3, since the read stops 3 residues before it. This chain joins TRBV5-6 and TRBJ1-1, with 9 bases matching TRBD1. Per the germline V gene, CDR1 is SGHDT and CDR2 is YYEEEE. V was pared by 7 bases and J by 1 base, with 5 bases of the junction left unmatched. The CDR3 contains 14 residues. The CDR3 spells CASESDRGNTEAFF. The part of the CDR3 DNA that was read is TGTGCCAGCGAATCGGACAGGGGGAACACTGAA.

As regards this clone: The observed sequence ends 3 residues before the CDR3 terminus, with the missing tail filled in from the germline J gene. The chain combines TRBV5-1 with TRBJ2-3, with D possibly matching TRBD1 (6 bases). The germline CDR1 and CDR2 sequences are SGHRS and YFSETQ. The CDR3 is 16 residues long. CDR3 DNA, as far as it was read: TGCGCCAGCAGCTCCGACCAGCTGGGGGCCTGGGAGACG. Translated, it gives CASSSDQLGAWET. From start to end, the CDR3 is CASSSDQLGAWETQYF.

A note on this clone: The read ends 3 residues before the CDR3 terminus; that terminus is restored from the germline J gene. V and J are TRBV5-6 and TRBJ2-7, with D possibly matching TRBD2 (6 bases). The CDR3 sequence is 15 residues long. Trimming pared 0 bases from V and 2 bases from J, leaving 12 bases between. CDR1 and CDR2 from the germline V gene are SGHDT and YYEEEE. CDR3 DNA, as far as it was read: TGTGCCAGCAGCTTGGGGCCAGGCGGGACCTACGAG. Residues: CASSLGPGGTYE. The entire CDR3 sequence reads CASSLGPGGTYEQYF. Combining the CDR3 with reference TRBV5-6 and TRBJ2-7 gives the whole variable domain DAGVTQSPTHLIKTRGQQVTLRCSPKSGHDTVSWYQQALGQGPQFIFQYYEEEERQRGNFPDRFSGHQFPNYSSELNVNALLLGDSALYLCASSLGPGGTYEQYFGPGTRLTVT.

On this clone itself: The read stops 3 residues short of the end of the CDR3; the missing end is completed from the germline J gene. V gene TRBV18 combines with J gene TRBJ2-5, with unresolved D. With 6 bases removed from V and 1 base from J, the gap between germline ends came to 9 bases. Germline V CDR1 and CDR2: KGHSH, LQKENI. The CDR3 extends over 13 amino acids. CDR3 bases read: TGTGCCAGCTCTCCCGCTATCCAAGAGACC. This translates into CASSPAIQET. The complete CDR3 sequence is CASSPAIQETQYF. The variable domain in full, completed from reference TRBV18 and TRBJ2-5, reads NAGVMQNPRHLVRRRGQEARLRCSPMKGHSHVYWYRQLPEEGLKFMVYLQKENIIDESGMPKERFSAEFPKEGPSILRIQQVVRGDSAAYFCASSPAIQETQYFGPGTRLLVL.

Details on this clone: The read ends 3 residues early relative to the CDR3; the germline J gene fills the gap. This chain uses TRBV29-1 with TRBJ1-1; tentatively, D is TRBD1 (5 bases). The germline V and J ends were trimmed by 7 bases and 1 base, with 13 bases remaining between them. Germline V gene data show CDR1 as SQVTM and CDR2 as ANQGSEA. The CDR3 extends over 13 amino acids. The CDR3 protein is CSGGGTENTEAFF. The sequenced part of the CDR3 DNA is TGCAGCGGGGGGGGGACGGAGAACACTGAA.

About this clone: The read falls 3 residues short of the CDR3 end, and the missing part is taken from the germline J gene. V usage is TRBV7-6 and J usage is TRBJ2-1, with D hard to call. Trimming pared 2 bases from V and 3 bases from J, leaving 5 bases between. The CDR3 sequence is 13 residues long. Germline V CDR1 and CDR2: SGHVS, FNYEAQ. The CDR3 bases that were read are TGTGCCAGCAGCTTATCTAGCTACAATGAG. It is translated as CASSLSSYNE. The whole CDR3 sequence is CASSLSSYNEQFF. Using reference TRBV7-6 and TRBJ2-1 for the parts outside the CDR3, the full variable domain is GAGVSQSPRYKVTKRGQDVALRCDPISGHVSLYWYRQALGQGPEFLTYFNYEAQQDKSGLPNDRFSAERPEGSISTLTIQRTEQRDSAMYRCASSLSSYNEQFFGPGTRLTVL.

About this clone itself: Relative to the germline gene, one junction end is altered; a read error may explain this. The read terminates 3 residues ahead of where the CDR3 ends, so the germline J gene completes it. The sample holds other DNA sequences that translate to the same CDR3. This chain uses TRBV6-2 or TRBV6-3 with TRBJ1-5; tentative D call: TRBD1 (5 bases). CDR1 and CDR2 (germline): MNHEY, SVGEGT. The CDR3 runs to 15 residues. CDR3 loop: CASSWKQYEGQPQHF. CDR3 DNA, as far as it was read: TGTGCCAGTAGTTGGAAGCAATACGAGGGGCAGCCC.

A remark on this clone: The CDR3 end falls 3 residues outside the read, so it is completed with the germline J gene. The rearrangement joins TRBV20-1 to TRBJ1-5; possible D gene TRBD1, 5 bases. Germline CDR1 DFQATT, CDR2 SNEGSKA (reference sequence). The V and J ends lost 3 bases and 5 bases respectively, with 14 bases between them. The length of the CDR3 is 14 residues. This CDR3 reads CSAREGQGHQPQHF. CDR3 DNA, as far as it was read: TGCAGTGCTAGGGAGGGGCAGGGTCATCAGCCC.

This clone ranks as medium-sized in terms of frequency. The read ends 3 residues before the CDR3 terminus; that terminus is restored from the germline J gene. This chain uses TRBV30 with TRBJ2-5; the match to TRBD2 covers 14 bases. The CDR3 runs 14 residues. Trimming at V came to 5 bases and at J to 5 bases, leaving 4 bases not matched to a gene. CDR1 GTSNPN and CDR2 SVGIG come from the germline V gene (reference sequence). The part of the CDR3 DNA that was read is TGTGCCTGGGGGACTAGCGGGGGAGGCGAGACC. This gives the protein CAWGTSGGGET. The whole CDR3 reads CAWGTSGGGETQYF.

CDR3 DNA (partial): TGTGCCAGTAGTATGGCAGGGTGGGCAGATACG. Protein product: CASSMAGWADT. The entire CDR3 protein reads CASSMAGWADTQYF. The chain uses TRBV19 and TRBJ2-3, with D perhaps TRBD1 (5 bases). Read sequence stops 3 residues before the CDR3 end, and the germline J gene provides the missing end. Trimming left V 3 bases short and J 4 bases short, with 11 bases between. The CDR3 is made up of 14 amino acids. The germline gives CDR1 LNHDA, CDR2 SQIVND (reference sequence).

Notes on this clone: The read stops 3 residues short of the end of the CDR3; the missing end is completed from the germline J gene. The chain employs TRBV19 and TRBJ1-3; no definite D call. Germline V gene data show CDR1 as LNHDA and CDR2 as SQIVND (reference sequence). There are 12 residues in the CDR3. V was trimmed by 6 bases and J by 4 bases, leaving 7 bases between them. The CDR3 here is CASSLVGNTIYF. The CDR3 DNA, read in part, is TGTGCCAGTAGCCTAGTGGGAAACACC.

About this clone: Read data end 3 residues before the CDR3 end; the end is taken from the germline J gene. This chain uses TRBV7-7 with TRBJ2-7; D is perhaps TRBD2 (5 bases). The germline CDR1 and CDR2 sequences are SSHAT and FNYEAQ (reference sequence). The CDR3 covers 14 residues. The V end was cut by 5 bases, the J end by 2 bases, with 13 bases between. The sequenced part of the CDR3 DNA is TGTGCCAGCAGCCCTAGCCACGGTACCTACGAG. It translates to CASSPSHGTYE. The entire CDR3 protein is CASSPSHGTYEQYF.

In terms of frequency, this clone is medium-sized. The read stops 3 residues short of the end of the CDR3; the missing end is completed from the germline J gene. The chain carries TRBV18 and TRBJ1-6; a weak D match, TRBD1 (6 bases). There are 14 residues in the CDR3. Germline-derived CDR1 and CDR2 are KGHSH and LQKENI. Trimming left V 3 bases short and J 7 bases short, with 10 bases between. CDR3 bases read: TGTGCCAGCTCACCGGGGGCTGGGAATTCACCC. Protein: CASSPGAGNSP. In full, the CDR3 is CASSPGAGNSPLHF.

In regard to this clone: The sequence runs out 3 residues before the end of the CDR3; the remainder is reconstructed from the germline J gene. The V call is TRBV5-1, the J call TRBJ2-3, with 8 bases fitting TRBD2. CDR3 size: 15 residues. From germline, CDR1 is SGHRS and CDR2 YFSETQ. The sequenced CDR3 bases are TGCGCCAGCAGCTCGACGGGGGGGCAGGAAGAGACG. It translates to CASSSTGGQEET. The entire CDR3 protein is CASSSTGGQEETQYF.